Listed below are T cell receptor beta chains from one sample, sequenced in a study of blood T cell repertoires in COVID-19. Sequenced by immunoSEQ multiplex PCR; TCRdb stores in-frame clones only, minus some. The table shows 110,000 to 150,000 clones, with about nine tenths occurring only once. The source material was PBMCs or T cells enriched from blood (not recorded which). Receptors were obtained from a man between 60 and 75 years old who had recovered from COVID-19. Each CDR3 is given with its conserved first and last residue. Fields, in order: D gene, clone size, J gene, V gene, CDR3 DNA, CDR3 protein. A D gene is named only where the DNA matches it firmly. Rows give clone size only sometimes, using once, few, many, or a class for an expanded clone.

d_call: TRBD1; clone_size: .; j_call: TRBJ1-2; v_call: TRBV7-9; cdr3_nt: TGTGCCAGCAGCTTAGACCCCGGGACAGGGGCTTGGGGCTACACCTTC; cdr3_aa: CASSLDPGTGAWGYTF
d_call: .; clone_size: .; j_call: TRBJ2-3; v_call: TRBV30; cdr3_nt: TGTGCCTGGACGGAGCTACCACTCACAGATACGCAGTATTTT; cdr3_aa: CAWTELPLTDTQYF
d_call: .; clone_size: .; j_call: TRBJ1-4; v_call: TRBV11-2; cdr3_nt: TGTGCCAGCAGCCTACGGGCGGGAGAAAAACTGTTTTTT; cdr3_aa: CASSLRAGEKLFF
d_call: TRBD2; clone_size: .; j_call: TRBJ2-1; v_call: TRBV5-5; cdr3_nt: TGTGCCAGCAGCTTGACTAGCGGGGGGGCCAATGAGCAGTTCTTC; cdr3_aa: CASSLTSGGANEQFF
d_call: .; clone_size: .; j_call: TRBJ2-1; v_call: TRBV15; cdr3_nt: TGTGCCACCAGCAGAGTCGATAGTGAGCAGTTCTTC; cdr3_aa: CATSRVDSEQFF
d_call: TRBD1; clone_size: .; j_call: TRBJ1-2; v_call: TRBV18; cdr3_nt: TGTGCCAGCTCACCGGACAGGGAGAATGGCTACACCTTC; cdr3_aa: CASSPDRENGYTF
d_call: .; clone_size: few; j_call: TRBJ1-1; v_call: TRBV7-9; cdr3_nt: TGTGCCAGCTCCCCCTGGGCCATGAACACTGAAGCTTTCTTT; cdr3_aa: CASSPWAMNTEAFF
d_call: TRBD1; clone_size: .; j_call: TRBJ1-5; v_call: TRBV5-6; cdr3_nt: TGTGCCAGCAGCCCCTCCTTTAAAACAGGGGGCAACCAGCCCCAGCATTTT; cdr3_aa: CASSPSFKTGGNQPQHF
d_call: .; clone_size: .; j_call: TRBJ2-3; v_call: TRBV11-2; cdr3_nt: TGTGCCAGCAGCTTAGATTACTACCCCACAGATACGCAGTATTTT; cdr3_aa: CASSLDYYPTDTQYF
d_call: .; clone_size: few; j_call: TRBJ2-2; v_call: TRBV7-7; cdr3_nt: TGTGCCAGCAGCTTGGGACAGAACACCGGGGAGCTGTTTTTT; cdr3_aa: CASSLGQNTGELFF
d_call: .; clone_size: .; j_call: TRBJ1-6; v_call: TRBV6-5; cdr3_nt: TGTGCCAGCATAGGGCAGGGGAATTCACCCCTCCACTTT; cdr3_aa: CASIGQGNSPLHF
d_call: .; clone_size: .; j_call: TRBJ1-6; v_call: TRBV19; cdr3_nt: TGTGCCAGTAGAAGTGTTTGGGGAGGACGGAGCTCCTATAATTCACCCCTCCACTTT; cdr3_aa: CASRSVWGGRSSYNSPLHF
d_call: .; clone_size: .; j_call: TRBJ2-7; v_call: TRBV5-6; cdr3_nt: TGTGCCAGCAGCCTCAACAGGTTATTCTACGAGCAGTACTTC; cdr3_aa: CASSLNRLFYEQYF
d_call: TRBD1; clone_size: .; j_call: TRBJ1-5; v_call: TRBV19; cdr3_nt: TGTGCCAGTAGTATAGTTTCCCGGGTGGGTCTGGGGGGACAGAAGAATCAGCCCCAGCATTTT; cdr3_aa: CASSIVSRVGLGGQKNQPQHF
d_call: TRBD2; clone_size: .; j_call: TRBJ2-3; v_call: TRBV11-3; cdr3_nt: TGTGCCAGCAGCGTCGGGACTAGCGGGAGGGGGGCAGATACGCAGTATTTT; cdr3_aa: CASSVGTSGRGADTQYF
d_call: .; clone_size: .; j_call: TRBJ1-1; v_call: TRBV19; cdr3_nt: TGTGCCAGTAGTAACCGACTCGATAGGAACACTGAAGCTTTCTTT; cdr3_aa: CASSNRLDRNTEAFF
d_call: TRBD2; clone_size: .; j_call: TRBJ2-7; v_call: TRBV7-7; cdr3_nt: TGTGCCAGCAGCCCTATTAGCGGGCCCTACCCCTACGAGCAGTACTTC; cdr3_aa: CASSPISGPYPYEQYF
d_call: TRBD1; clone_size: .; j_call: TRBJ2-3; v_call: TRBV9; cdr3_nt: TGTGCCAGCAGCGCTGGGGACAGACCCACGGATACGCAGTATTTT; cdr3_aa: CASSAGDRPTDTQYF
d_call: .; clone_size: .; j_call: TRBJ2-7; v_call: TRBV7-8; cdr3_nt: TGTGCCAGCAGCTTATTACAGGGCTACGAGCAGTACTTC; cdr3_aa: CASSLLQGYEQYF
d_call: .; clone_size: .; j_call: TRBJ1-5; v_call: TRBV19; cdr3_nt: TGTGCCAGTAGTGCACAGGGTCAGAATCAGCCCCAGCATTTT; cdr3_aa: CASSAQGQNQPQHF
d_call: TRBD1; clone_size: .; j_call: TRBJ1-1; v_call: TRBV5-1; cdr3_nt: TGCGCCAGCAGCGCAACACCGGGACAGGGGGCCCCTGAAGCTTTCTTT; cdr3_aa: CASSATPGQGAPEAFF
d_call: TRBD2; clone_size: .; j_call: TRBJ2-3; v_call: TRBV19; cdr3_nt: TGTGCCACAACCCGCCGACTAGCGGGATACACAGATACGCAGTATTTT; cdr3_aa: CATTRRLAGYTDTQYF
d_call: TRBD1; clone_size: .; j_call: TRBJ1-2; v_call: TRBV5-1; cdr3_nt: TGCGCCAGCAGCTTTAGACAGGGGAACTATGGCTACACCTTC; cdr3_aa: CASSFRQGNYGYTF
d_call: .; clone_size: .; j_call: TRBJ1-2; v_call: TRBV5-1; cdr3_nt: TGCGCCAGCAGCTTGGTTACAGACTATGGCTACACCTTC; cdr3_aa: CASSLVTDYGYTF
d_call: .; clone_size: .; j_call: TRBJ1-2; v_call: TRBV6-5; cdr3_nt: TGTGCCAGCAGTTACTCGGCCAGGGGAAATGGCTACACCTTC; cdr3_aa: CASSYSARGNGYTF
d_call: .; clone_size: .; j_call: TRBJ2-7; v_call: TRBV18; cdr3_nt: TGTGCCAGCTCGACGGACAGCTACGAGCAGTACTTC; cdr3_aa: CASSTDSYEQYF
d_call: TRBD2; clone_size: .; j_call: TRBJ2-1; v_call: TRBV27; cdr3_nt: TGTGCCAGCAGCCAGACCGGACTAGCGGGCTACAATGAGCAGTTCTTC; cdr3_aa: CASSQTGLAGYNEQFF
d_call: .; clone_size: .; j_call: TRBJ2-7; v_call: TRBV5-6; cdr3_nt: TGTGCCAGCAGCTTGCCAAACAGGGACCAGTACTTC; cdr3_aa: CASSLPNRDQYF
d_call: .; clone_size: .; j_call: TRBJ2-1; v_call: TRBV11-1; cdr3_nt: TGTGCCAGCAGCTTAGAGGGGCGCAATGAGCAGTTCTTC; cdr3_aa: CASSLEGRNEQFF
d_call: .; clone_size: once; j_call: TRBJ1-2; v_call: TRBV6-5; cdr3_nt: TGTGCCAGCAGTAGGGGTTTTAACTATGGCTACACCTTC; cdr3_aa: CASSRGFNYGYTF
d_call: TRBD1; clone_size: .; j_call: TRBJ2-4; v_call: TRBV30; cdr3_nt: TGTGCCTGGAGTGAGCCCGGACAGGGAACAGGATACTTC; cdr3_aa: CAWSEPGQGTGYF
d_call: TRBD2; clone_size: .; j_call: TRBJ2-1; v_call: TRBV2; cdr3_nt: TGTGCCAGCTGTGCCCCGGGACTAGCATCCTACAATGAGCAGTTCTTC; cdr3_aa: CASCAPGLASYNEQFF